This T cell receptor beta chain was recorded in a study of control samples from healthy donors and cancer patients. This clone was observed once. Generated by immunoSEQ multiplex PCR, the TCRdb table keeps only in-frame clones and is missing some. In the table there are 70,000 to 85,000 clones, approximately 82% of which are singletons. Germline CDR1 and CDR2: SGHDN and FVKESK. V gave up 4 bases and J gave up 7 bases; unmatched junction bases: 6. This CDR3 has 13 residues. The chain joins TRBV14 to TRBJ2-5; TRBD1 matches at 7 bases. This receptor was obtained from a man in his fifties or sixties with head and neck cancer. The sample was PBMCs. Here the CDR3 reads CASSPGQRGTQYF. CDR3 nucleotides: TGTGCCAGCAGCCCGGGACAGAGGGGGACCCAGTACTTC.